Each of the 20 T cell receptor beta chains below was sequenced from the same sample in a study of blood T cell repertoires in COVID-19. Profiled with immunoSEQ multiplex PCR; TCRdb holds only in-frame clones, not every one. The data contain about 100,000 clones, approximately 86% of them singletons. The sequencing sample was made of PBMCs or T cells enriched from blood (not recorded which). These TCRs come from a woman in her 50s who had recovered from COVID-19.

The rearrangement joins TRBV5-1 to TRBJ2-7; perhaps TRBD2 as D (5 bases). The CDR3 is made up of 14 amino acids. CDR1 is SGHRS, CDR2 YFSETQ, per germline. Trimming removed 3 bases from V and 3 bases from J, with 13 bases in between. DNA of the CDR3: TGCGCCAGCAGCTCTACGACGGGGAACTACGAGCAGTACTTC. Amino acid sequence: CASSSTTGNYEQYF.

The rearrangement joins TRBV28 to TRBJ1-1; D possibly corresponds to TRBD1 (5 bases). The CDR3 is made up of 14 amino acids. Deletions cut 2 bases from V and 5 bases from J, with 12 bases between. Germline V gene sequence: CDR1 MDHEN, CDR2 SYDVKM. CDR3 sequence: CASSLGGGWTEAFF. The CDR3 DNA follows: TGTGCCAGCAGTTTAGGTGGGGGGTGGACTGAAGCTTTCTTT. Variable domain in full (rest from reference TRBV28 and TRBJ1-1): DVKVTQSSRYLVKRTGEKVFLECVQDMDHENMFWYRQDPGLGLRLIYFSYDVKMKEKGDIPEGYSVSREKKERFSLILESASTNQTSMYLCASSLGGGWTEAFFGQGTRLTVV.

The gene calls are TRBV11-3 and TRBJ2-1; 9 bases agree with TRBD1. CDR1 SGHNT and CDR2 YENEEA come from the germline V gene. This CDR3 is built from 15 residues. Trimming cost V 5 bases and J 5 bases; bases outside gene matches: 7. The CDR3 reads CASSPGQGGNNEQFF. CDR3 DNA: TGTGCCAGCAGCCCGGGACAGGGAGGGAACAATGAGCAGTTCTTC.

The chain employs TRBV7-9 and TRBJ2-1, with 8 nucleotides matching TRBD2. J gave up 6 bases and V 4 bases, and 5 bases lay outside the gene matches. Germline CDR1 is SEHNR and CDR2 is FQNEAQ (reference sequence). The CDR3 has 14 amino acids. The CDR3 DNA is TGTGCCAGCAGCTCAACGGGGGGGCCCAATGAGCAGTTCTTC. It yields the protein CASSSTGGPNEQFF. Using reference TRBV7-9 and TRBJ2-1 for the parts outside the CDR3, the full variable domain is DTGVSQNPRHKITKRGQNVTFRCDPISEHNRLYWYRQTLGQGPEFLTYFQNEAQLEKSRLLSDRFSAERPKGSFSTLEIQRTEQGDSAMYLCASSSTGGPNEQFFGPGTRLTVL.

This clone was detected only once. V gene TRBV27 combines with J gene TRBJ2-3, with TRBD2 identical over 8 bases. Germline V CDR1 and CDR2: MNHEY, SMNVEV (reference sequence). With 8 bases clipped from V and 5 bases from J, the junction kept 9 bases outside the gene matches. The CDR3 consists of 14 residues. The CDR3 is CASGRSGKGDTQYF. In DNA, the CDR3 is TGTGCCAGCGGACGTAGCGGGAAGGGAGATACGCAGTATTTT.

V gene TRBV5-4 combines with J gene TRBJ1-6; the D gene is possibly TRBD1 (6 bases). Trimming took 0 bases from V and 4 from J, leaving 11 bases between them. CDR3 length: 16 amino acids. Germline V gene data show CDR1 as SGHNT and CDR2 as YYREEE (reference sequence). The CDR3 DNA follows: TGTGCCAGCAGCTTGGCCGAAGGACAGTATAATTCACCCCTCCACTTT. Encoded protein: CASSLAEGQYNSPLHF.

This clone was found a few times. V gene TRBV27 combines with J gene TRBJ2-3; TRBD2 might be the D (5 bases). Germline CDR1 reads MNHEY; CDR2 reads SMNVEV (reference sequence). Trimming took off 4 bases at V and 4 bases at J, with 6 bases between the two ends. The CDR3 contains 12 residues. The CDR3 DNA reads as TGTGCCAGCAGTTCCGGGGCAGATACGCAGTATTTT. As protein: CASSSGADTQYF.

This clone was seen only a few times. J is TRBJ2-7 and V is TRBV2; TRBD2 might be the D (6 bases). The CDR3 consists of 12 residues. Germline CDR1 is SNHLY and CDR2 is FYNNEI. Trimming pared 7 bases from V and 3 bases from J, leaving 10 bases between. The CDR3 reads CASTAGLYEQYF. DNA of the CDR3: TGTGCCAGCACTGCGGGGCTCTACGAGCAGTACTTC. The entire variable domain, with the rest obtained from reference TRBV2 and TRBJ2-7, is as follows: EPEVTQTPSHQVTQMGQEVILRCVPISNHLYFYWYRQILGQKVEFLVSFYNNEISEKSEIFDDQFSVERPDGSNFTLKIRSTKLEDSAMYFCASTAGLYEQYFGPGTRLTVT.

V gene TRBV29-1 combines with J gene TRBJ1-1; D gene ambiguous. CDR3 size: 12 residues. V was cut by 3 bases and J by 6 bases, with 11 bases left in between. The V gene's germline CDR1 is SQVTM and CDR2 ANQGSEA. This chain's CDR3 is CSVEGGWPEAFF. As DNA, the CDR3 is TGCAGCGTTGAGGGAGGGTGGCCTGAAGCTTTCTTT.

The chain joins TRBV5-1 to TRBJ1-2; the match to TRBD1 covers 9 bases. This CDR3 has 14 amino acids. From germline, CDR1 is SGHRS and CDR2 YFSETQ. The V gene end was trimmed by 4 bases and the J gene end by 3 bases; junction bases not matched to a gene: 4. CDR3: CASSPGDRDYGYTF. As DNA, the CDR3 is TGCGCCAGCAGCCCGGGGGACAGGGACTATGGCTACACCTTC.

The chain combines TRBV19 with TRBJ1-5, with 10 bases matching TRBD1. The CDR3 loop spans 15 amino acids. After removal of 6 bases from V and 0 bases from J, the junction contained 2 bases not matched to a gene. CDR1 is LNHDA, CDR2 SQIVND, per germline (reference sequence). CDR3: CASRGTGVSNQPQHF. The CDR3 DNA sequence: TGTGCCAGTAGGGGGACAGGGGTTAGCAATCAGCCCCAGCATTTT.

V gene TRBV11-3 combines with J gene TRBJ2-3, with TRBD2 identical over 9 bases. CDR3 length: 15 residues. Germline-derived CDR1 and CDR2 are SGHNT and YENEEA. With V trimmed by 4 bases and J by 6 bases, 8 bases remained unmatched. The CDR3 loop reads CASSSRASGADTQYF. The CDR3 region has the DNA TGTGCCAGCAGCTCCCGGGCTAGCGGGGCTGATACGCAGTATTTT.

The genes are TRBV27 and TRBJ1-2; tentatively, D is TRBD1 (6 bases). This CDR3 has 17 residues. V was cut by 1 base and J by 1 base, with 16 bases left in between. Germline V gene data show CDR1 as MNHEY and CDR2 as SMNVEV (reference sequence). CDR3 loop: CASSLFTPQDSNYGYTF. As DNA, the CDR3 is TGTGCCAGCAGTTTATTTACCCCCCAGGACAGTAACTATGGCTACACCTTC.

This chain uses TRBV6-5 with TRBJ2-1; 8 nucleotides agree with TRBD2. The junction had 4 bases not matched to a gene; V was cut back by 2 bases and J by 4 bases. The CDR3 is made up of 15 amino acids. Germline CDR1 and CDR2: MNHEY and SVGAGI. The CDR3 loop is CASSYVLAAYNEQFF. The CDR3, as DNA: TGTGCCAGCAGTTACGTACTAGCGGCTTACAATGAGCAGTTCTTC.

This clone was picked up one time. This rearrangement joins TRBV10-3 to TRBJ1-1; 7 nucleotides agree with TRBD1. V dropped 10 bases and J dropped 3; count of bases not matched to a gene: 8. The germline CDR1 and CDR2 sequences are ENHRY and SYGVKD. The CDR3 runs to 13 residues. CDR3 sequence (DNA): TGTGCCACCCGACAGGGAGGAGACACTGAAGCTTTCTTT. It encodes CATRQGGDTEAFF.

The CDR3 region has the DNA TGTGCCAGCAGTTCGTTGCTAGGACAGAGAGCTAACTATGGCTACACCTTC. Translation: CASSSLLGQRANYGYTF. The chain is built from TRBV27 and TRBJ1-2; tentatively, D is TRBD1 (6 bases). With 4 bases removed from V and 0 bases from J, the gap between germline ends came to 18 bases. Germline CDR1 reads MNHEY; CDR2 reads SMNVEV (reference sequence). The CDR3 runs to 17 residues.

The rearrangement uses TRBV29-1 and TRBJ2-7; 12 bases are shared with TRBD2. This CDR3 is 13 amino acids long. Germline V gene lookup returns CDR1 SQVTM and CDR2 ANQGSEA. With 6 bases clipped from V and 3 bases from J, the junction kept 3 bases outside the gene matches. Written as DNA, the CDR3 is TGCAGCGTCCGGACTAGCGGGATCTACGAGCAGTACTTC. It encodes CSVRTSGIYEQYF.

V usage is TRBV2 and J usage is TRBJ1-2; TRBD1 aligns across 8 bases. The CDR3 has 14 residues. The germline gives CDR1 SNHLY, CDR2 FYNNEI. V lost 7 bases, J lost 7 bases, and 11 bases stayed unmatched. The CDR3 bases are TGTGCCAGCACCCTGACAGGGGTCTACATTGGCTACACCTTC. It is translated as CASTLTGVYIGYTF.

This clone was seen only once. V gene TRBV27 combines with J gene TRBJ2-6, with D possibly being TRBD2 (5 bases). This CDR3 spans 13 amino acids. The germline gives CDR1 MNHEY, CDR2 SMNVEV (reference sequence). V lost 5 bases and J lost 11, with 13 bases in between. CDR3 nucleotides: TGTGCCAGCAGTAAACTAGATTCCCACGTCCTGACTTTC. Translation: CASSKLDSHVLTF.

This chain connects TRBV27 to TRBJ2-7, with 9 bases aligning to TRBD2. The CDR3 has 14 residues. Germline CDR1 reads MNHEY; CDR2 reads SMNVEV (reference sequence). Unmatched junction bases numbered 2, after V lost 5 bases and J lost 0 bases. The CDR3 DNA reads as TGTGCCAGCAGTAGCGGGGGGCCCTCCTACGAGCAGTACTTC. It codes for CASSSGGPSYEQYF.